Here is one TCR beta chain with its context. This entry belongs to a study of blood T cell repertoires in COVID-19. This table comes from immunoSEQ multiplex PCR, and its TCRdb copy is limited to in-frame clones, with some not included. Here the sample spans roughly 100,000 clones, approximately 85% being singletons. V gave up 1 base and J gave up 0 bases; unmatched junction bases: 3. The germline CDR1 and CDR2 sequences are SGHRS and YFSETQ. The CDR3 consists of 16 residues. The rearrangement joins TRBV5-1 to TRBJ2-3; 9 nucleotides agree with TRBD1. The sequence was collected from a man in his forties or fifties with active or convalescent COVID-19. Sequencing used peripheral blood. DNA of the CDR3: TGCGCCAGCAGCTTGACAGGGGGCGGAAGCACAGATACGCAGTATTTT. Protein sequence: CASSLTGGGSTDTQYF.